This T cell receptor beta chain is from a study of T cell changes during pregnancy in multiple sclerosis. The ends were cut back, 3 bases at V and 3 bases at J, with 15 bases in the middle. CDR3 size: 15 residues. Germline CDR1 reads LNHDA; CDR2 reads SQIVND (reference sequence). The repertoire was sequenced with immunoSEQ multiplex PCR; TCRdb's copy has only in-frame clones and lacks some. The repertoire consists of about 59,000 clones, with over 90% occurring once and the leading ten covering roughly 2.5%. The gene calls are TRBV19 and TRBJ2-7, with a tentative D call TRBD2 (5 bases). The sequence derives from a female donor with multiple sclerosis, enrolled in a pregnancy study. The source was CD8+ T cells from peripheral blood mononuclear cells, collected in the third trimester of pregnancy. The CDR3 protein is CASSIGPQRDYEQYF. The CDR3 bases are TGTGCCAGTAGTATCGGGCCCCAGAGGGACTACGAGCAGTACTTC.